This passage covers 2 T cell receptor beta chains from one sample sequenced in a study of T cells in Graves' hyperthyroidism and ophthalmopathy. Template material for amplifying TCR beta CDR3 regions consisted of RNA transcripts. The HTBI primer set drove a first-round RT-PCR of the TCR CDR3. TCRdb fed the multiplex PCR reads into MiXCR, producing one record per CDR3 protein. Among under 250,000 distinct CDR3 sequences listed, 15% to 20% were seen once. Source material: blood. All receptors derive from a man between 45 and 60 years old with Graves' hyperthyroidism.

The V and J genes are TRBV6-1 and TRBJ2-7; 7 positions match TRBD2. Germline assignment: CDR1 MNHNS and CDR2 SASEGT. This CDR3 contains 15 residues. V shed 5 bases and J 3 bases; nucleotides not matched to a gene: 10. CDR3 DNA sequence: TGTGCCAGCAGTCCTCGGGAGGCCGGGTACTACGAGCAGTACTTC. Translation gives CASSPREAGYYEQYF.

Remarks on this clonotype: This sequence may be a read error, since a much larger clone differs from it by one base. V usage is TRBV12-3 or TRBV12-4 and J usage is TRBJ2-1; 8 bases fit TRBD2. The CDR3 runs 14 residues. CDR3 nucleotides: TGTGCCTGCAGTTTAGCGGGGAGTGCCCATGAGCAGTTCTTC. It codes for CACSLAGSAHEQFF.